The source of this T cell receptor beta chain is a study of blood T cell repertoires in COVID-19. Study details: Samples representing acute and convalescent COVID-19 were sourced from the United States, Italy and Spain. PBMCs, B-cell-depleted T cells, or T cells were the source of the cDNA or gDNA that made up the material.

This clone was recorded many times. The Seattle site enrolled patients during active infection and followed them longitudinally. Assay: immunoSEQ multiplex PCR; the TCRdb copy retains only in-frame clones and omits some. This table has some 80,000 clones, 78% appearing once. The source of this sequence is a man aged 55-75 years with COVID-19, enrolled during active disease. The material sequenced was peripheral blood.

DNA of the CDR3: TGTGCCAGCAGCTTAAACCCCGGCATGACTAGCGGGAGGTACAATGAGCAGTTCTTC. It yields the protein CASSLNPGMTSGRYNEQFF. The chain combines TRBV7-3 with TRBJ2-1, with 13 bases aligning to TRBD2. This CDR3 contains 19 residues. CDR1 SGHTA and CDR2 FQGTGA come from the germline V gene. After removal of 1 base from V and 4 bases from J, the junction contained 10 bases not matched to a gene.